The 23 T cell receptor beta chains in this list originate from one sample, sequenced in a study of T cell responses to AZD1222 COVID-19 vaccine. The data were produced by immunoSEQ multiplex PCR, yet TCRdb's version contains in-frame clones alone and is incomplete. The sample yields some 170,000 clones, approximately 88% seen once. Material: peripheral blood, obtained on day 0 of AZD1222 vaccination. The receptors derive from an adult in good health.

The chain joins TRBV7-2 to TRBJ2-7; no firm D call. The CDR3 is 13 amino acids. V was pared by 5 bases and J by 5 bases, with 13 bases between. Germline lookup yields CDR1 SGHTA and CDR2 FQGNSA. CDR3 DNA: TGTGCCAGCAGCCTCTCCCCAGGTGACGAGCAGTACTTC. Encoded protein: CASSLSPGDEQYF.

The J gene is TRBJ1-1, the V gene TRBV25-1, with 8 nucleotides matching TRBD1. Germline V lookup: CDR1 MGHDK, CDR2 SYGVNS. The trim removed 8 bases at V and 6 bases at J, leaving 5 bases unmatched. The CDR3 extends over 12 amino acids. In DNA form, the CDR3 reads TGTGCCAGCTCCGGACAGGGAGCTGAAGCTTTCTTT. Translating gives CASSGQGAEAFF.

The J gene is TRBJ2-3, the V gene TRBV5-1, with D unresolved. Germline V gene data show CDR1 as SGHRS and CDR2 as YFSETQ. With 1 base removed from V and 4 bases from J, the gap between germline ends came to 13 bases. CDR3 length: 15 residues. The CDR3 DNA reads as TGCGCCAGCAGCTTGTGGGCTAGTTCCGCAGATACGCAGTATTTT. Residues: CASSLWASSADTQYF.

Worth noting for this clone: Different DNA sequences within this sample yield the same CDR3. This sequence joins TRBV7-3 and TRBJ1-1; no clear D. The CDR3 is 14 residues long. V lost 2 bases and J lost 0, with 7 bases in between. From germline, CDR1 is SGHTA and CDR2 FQGTGA. For the CDR3, the DNA is TGTGCCAGCAGCTTAGGTAGACTGAACACTGAAGCTTTCTTT. Translation gives CASSLGRLNTEAFF.

This clone was found once. The chain joins TRBV7-9 to TRBJ2-1; 7 positions match TRBD2. This CDR3 spans 19 amino acids. V lost 0 bases, J lost 4 bases, and 15 bases stayed unmatched. Germline V gives CDR1 SEHNR, CDR2 FQNEAQ (reference sequence). CDR3 DNA: TGTGCCAGCAGCTTAGCGTTCCAGCGGGGTTCGTCGCTGTACAATGAGCAGTTCTTC. This gives the protein CASSLAFQRGSSLYNEQFF. The full variable domain, completed using reference TRBV7-9 and TRBJ2-1, is DTGVSQNPRHKITKRGQNVTFRCDPISEHNRLYWYRQTLGQGPEFLTYFQNEAQLEKSRLLSDRFSAERPKGSFSTLEIQRTEQGDSAMYLCASSLAFQRGSSLYNEQFFGPGTRLTVL.

This chain uses TRBV15 with TRBJ1-2, with 9 bases fitting TRBD1. With 3 bases clipped from V and 4 bases from J, the junction kept 3 bases outside the gene matches. Germline assignment: CDR1 LNHNV and CDR2 YYDKDF (reference sequence). The CDR3 is 14 amino acids. The DNA for the CDR3 is TGTGCCACCAGCAGGGGACAGGGCCCCTATGGCTACACCTTC. It translates to CATSRGQGPYGYTF.

The chain combines TRBV14 with TRBJ2-2, with TRBD1 identical over 7 bases. Germline values: CDR1 SGHDN, CDR2 FVKESK. J was trimmed by 6 bases and V by 5 bases; bases with no gene match: 9. This CDR3 has 15 amino acids. The CDR3: CASSFQQGPAGELFF. CDR3 bases: TGTGCCAGCAGCTTCCAACAGGGGCCAGCCGGGGAGCTGTTTTTT.

The genes are TRBV18 and TRBJ2-2, with 8 bases aligning to TRBD2. V was clipped by 8 bases and J by 6 bases; unmatched bases: 11. The CDR3 is 15 residues long. Germline loops: CDR1 KGHSH, CDR2 LQKENI. This chain's CDR3 is CASRSGLVVAGELFF. CDR3 sequence (DNA): TGTGCCAGCCGATCGGGACTAGTTGTAGCCGGGGAGCTGTTTTTT.

V and J are TRBV5-4 and TRBJ2-4; no clear D gene. Trimming cost V 6 bases and J 2 bases, with 12 bases left between them. CDR3 length: 14 amino acids. Germline V gives CDR1 SGHNT, CDR2 YYREEE (reference sequence). CDR3 DNA sequence: TGTGCCAGCACCTTAGCCGGAACCAAAAACATTCAGTACTTC. It is translated as CASTLAGTKNIQYF.

In DNA, the CDR3 is TGTGCCAGCAGTTACTCGGCTGCTAATGAAAAACTGTTTTTT. This encodes CASSYSAANEKLFF. V is TRBV6-5 and J is TRBJ1-4; D ambiguous. Between the trimmed V and J ends, which lost 0 bases and 3 bases, there was a span of 5 bases. Germline loops: CDR1 MNHEY, CDR2 SVGAGI. The CDR3 spans 14 residues.

This clone was observed a single time. This chain connects TRBV30 to TRBJ2-7; 10 bases are shared with TRBD2. The ends lost 0 bases at V and 8 bases at J; junction bases unmatched: 10. The CDR3 has 15 amino acids. CDR1 is GTSNPN, CDR2 SVGIG, per germline (reference sequence). CDR3 amino acids: CAWSVSELAGYKQYF. The DNA of the CDR3 is TGTGCCTGGAGTGTCTCGGAACTAGCGGGATACAAGCAGTACTTC.

V usage is TRBV7-2 and J usage is TRBJ2-5; D not resolved. The germline V gene encodes CDR1 SGHTA and CDR2 FQGNSA. CDR3 length: 13 residues. Trimming cost V 3 bases and J 5 bases, with 10 bases left between them. The CDR3 here is CASSFLGRETQYF. In DNA, the CDR3 is TGTGCCAGCAGCTTTCTAGGGCGGGAGACCCAGTACTTC.

The chain is built from TRBV5-5 and TRBJ2-3; no definite D call. CDR1 is SGHKS, CDR2 YYEKEE, per germline (reference sequence). The CDR3 is 12 amino acids. V was pared by 2 bases and J by 7 bases, with 8 bases between. CDR3 nucleotides: TGTGCCAGCAGCTTCCCCTCTAATACGCAGTATTTT. Translating it yields CASSFPSNTQYF.

This clone appeared once. The chain combines TRBV6-2 or TRBV6-3 with TRBJ2-1; TRBD1 aligns across 8 bases. The CDR3 totals 15 residues. J gave up 8 bases and V 6 bases, and 12 bases lay outside the gene matches. CDR1 MNHEY and CDR2 SVGEGT come from the germline V gene. CDR3 nucleotide sequence: TGTGCCAGCAGCAGAGGACAGGGCGGTTACGATGAGCAGTTCTTC. It specifies CASSRGQGGYDEQFF.

V is TRBV2 and J is TRBJ2-2, with D perhaps TRBD1 (7 bases). V lost 4 bases to trimming and J lost 3 bases, with 12 bases between them. CDR1 and CDR2 from the germline V gene are SNHLY and FYNNEI. CDR3 length equals 15 residues. The CDR3 is CASSGQGGDTGELFF. CDR3 coding DNA: TGTGCCAGCAGTGGACAGGGAGGCGACACCGGGGAGCTGTTTTTT.

This clone was detected once. This rearrangement joins TRBV28 to TRBJ2-1; 9 nucleotides line up with TRBD1. J gave up 10 bases and V 5 bases, and 9 bases lay outside the gene matches. This CDR3 has 14 amino acids. Germline lookup yields CDR1 MDHEN and CDR2 SYDVKM. The CDR3 sequence: CASSQPGTGIEQFF. In nucleotides, the CDR3 is TGTGCCAGCAGTCAACCCGGGACAGGGATCGAGCAGTTCTTC.

The rearrangement uses TRBV12-5 and TRBJ1-1, with D perhaps TRBD1 (6 bases). In germline, CDR1 is LGHNT, CDR2 FRNRAP. V lost 2 bases to trimming and J lost 8 bases, with 15 bases between them. This CDR3 is built from 14 residues. CDR3 sequence reads: CASGLTGQGGEAFF. The CDR3 DNA sequence: TGTGCTAGTGGTTTGACGGGACAAGGGGGGGAAGCTTTCTTT. The full variable domain, completed using reference TRBV12-5 and TRBJ1-1, is DARVTQTPRHKVTEMGQEVTMRCQPILGHNTVFWYRQTMMQGLELLAYFRNRAPLDDSGMPKDRFSAEMPDATLATLKIQPSEPRDSAVYFCASGLTGQGGEAFFGQGTRLTVV.

Regarding this clone: This sample includes further DNA sequences coding for the same CDR3. This chain joins TRBV11-1 and TRBJ2-1; D ambiguous. Germline loops: CDR1 SGHAT, CDR2 FQDESV (reference sequence). This CDR3 is 15 amino acids long. The V gene lost 1 base and the J gene lost 1 base, with 8 bases spanning the gap. Here the CDR3 reads CASSLGDFSYNEQFF. CDR3 nucleotide sequence: TGTGCCAGCAGCTTAGGTGACTTTTCCTACAATGAGCAGTTCTTC.

This rearrangement joins TRBV28 to TRBJ1-3, with TRBD1 identical over 8 bases. The CDR3 has 20 amino acids. The V and J ends lost 5 bases and 0 bases, in that order; junction bases with no gene match: 18. Germline V gene data show CDR1 as MDHEN and CDR2 as SYDVKM. CDR3 region: CASSGSGTGASQFSGNTIYF. In DNA form, the CDR3 reads TGTGCCAGCAGTGGATCCGGGACAGGCGCAAGTCAATTCTCTGGAAACACCATATATTTT.

Here the CDR3 reads CASSQAAGTLRNTEAFF. CDR3 nucleotides: TGCGCCAGCAGCCAAGCCGCAGGGACCTTAAGGAACACTGAAGCTTTCTTT. The chain has TRBV4-1 and TRBJ1-1; maybe TRBD1 (5 bases). Trimming shortened V by 1 base and J by 1 base, and 16 bases separated the two germline ends. Germline V gene lookup returns CDR1 MGHRA and CDR2 YSYEKL. The CDR3 totals 17 residues.

The rearrangement uses TRBV18 and TRBJ1-1; unclear D gene. Deletions cut 3 bases from V and 1 base from J, with 3 bases between. The V gene's germline CDR1 is KGHSH and CDR2 LQKENI. The length of the CDR3 is 12 residues. The DNA for the CDR3 is TGTGCCAGCTCACCGTCGAACACTGAAGCTTTCTTT. It yields the protein CASSPSNTEAFF.

J is TRBJ2-7 and V is TRBV23-1; D gene unclear. TRBV23-1 is assigned to the ORF class and has an uncertain function. Trimming stripped 4 bases from V and 3 bases from J, with 16 bases between. This CDR3 is built from 15 residues. Here the CDR3 reads CASSRESSSGYEQYF. In nucleotides, the CDR3 is TGCGCCAGCAGTCGAGAGTCGTCCTCGGGCTACGAGCAGTACTTC.

This chain uses TRBV28 with TRBJ1-4, with D unclear. Germline-derived CDR1 and CDR2 are MDHEN and SYDVKM. The CDR3 consists of 15 residues. Trimming left V 7 bases short and J 1 base short, with 13 bases between. This CDR3 is CASTLSAGTNEKLFF. The CDR3 nucleotides are TGTGCCAGCACCCTCTCCGCGGGAACTAATGAAAAACTGTTTTTT. Full variable domain (remainder filled in from reference TRBV28 and TRBJ1-4): DVKVTQSSRYLVKRTGEKVFLECVQDMDHENMFWYRQDPGLGLRLIYFSYDVKMKEKGDIPEGYSVSREKKERFSLILESASTNQTSMYLCASTLSAGTNEKLFFGSGTQLSVL.